The present entry profiles one TCR beta chain with its context. A sample-barcoded 5' primer and a J-beta primer mix were used in a second PCR of roughly 7 to 11 cycles. One entry per CDR3 protein, called by TCRdb with MiXCR from the 5' RACE reads. The sample consists of over 1.5 million distinct CDR3 sequences, roughly 50% of them appearing once. Peripheral blood samples of 9 to 10 milliliters were drawn from each donor. The data are from a study of blood T cells in healthy people across ages. Germline-derived CDR1 and CDR2 are ENHRY and SYGVKD. This CDR3 region has 15 residues. Trimming pared 10 bases from V and 1 base from J, leaving 19 bases between.

The sequencing sample was made of blood. The J gene is TRBJ2-5, the V gene TRBV10-3; D might be TRBD2 (6 bases). The receptor was derived from a woman in her forties in good health. The CDR3: CATTRGGYLQETQYF. For the CDR3, the DNA is TGTGCCACTACTCGGGGAGGCTACCTCCAAGAGACCCAGTACTTC.